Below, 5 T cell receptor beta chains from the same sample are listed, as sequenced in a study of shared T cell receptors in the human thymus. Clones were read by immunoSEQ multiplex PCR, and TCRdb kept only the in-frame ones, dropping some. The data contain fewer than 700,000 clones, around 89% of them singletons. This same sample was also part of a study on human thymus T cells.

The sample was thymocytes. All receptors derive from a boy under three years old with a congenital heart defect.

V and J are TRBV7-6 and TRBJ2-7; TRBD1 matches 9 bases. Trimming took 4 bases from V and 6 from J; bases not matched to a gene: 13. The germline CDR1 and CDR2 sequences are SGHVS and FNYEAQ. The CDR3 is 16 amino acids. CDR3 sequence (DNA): TGTGCCAGCAGCTCTACTTGGAGGACAGGGGTCTCCGAGCAGTACTTC. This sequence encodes CASSSTWRTGVSEQYF.

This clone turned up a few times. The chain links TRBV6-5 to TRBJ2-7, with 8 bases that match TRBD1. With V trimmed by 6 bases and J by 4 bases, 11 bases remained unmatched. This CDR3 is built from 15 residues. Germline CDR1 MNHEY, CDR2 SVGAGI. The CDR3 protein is CASSFSDRAAYEQYF. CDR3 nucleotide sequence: TGTGCCAGCAGCTTTTCGGACAGGGCCGCATACGAGCAGTACTTC.

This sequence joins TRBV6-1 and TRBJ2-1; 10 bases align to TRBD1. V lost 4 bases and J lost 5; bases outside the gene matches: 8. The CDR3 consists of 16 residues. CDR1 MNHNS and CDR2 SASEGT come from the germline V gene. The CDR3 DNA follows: TGTGCCAGCAGTGGGCTCCGGGACAGGGGCCACAATGAGCAGTTCTTC. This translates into CASSGLRDRGHNEQFF.

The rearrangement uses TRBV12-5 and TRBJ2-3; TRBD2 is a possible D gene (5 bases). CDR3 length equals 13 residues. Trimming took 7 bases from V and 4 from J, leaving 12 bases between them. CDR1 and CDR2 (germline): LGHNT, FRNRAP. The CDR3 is CASASDGADTQYF. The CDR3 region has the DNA TGTGCTAGTGCCTCCGACGGGGCAGATACGCAGTATTTT.

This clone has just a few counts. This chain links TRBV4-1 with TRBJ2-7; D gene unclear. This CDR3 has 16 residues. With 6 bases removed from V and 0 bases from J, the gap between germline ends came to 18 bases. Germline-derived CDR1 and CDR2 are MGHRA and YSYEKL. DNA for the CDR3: TGCGCCAGCAGTCCTCCTCCCGCCCCGAGCTCCTACGAGCAGTACTTC. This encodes CASSPPPAPSSYEQYF.